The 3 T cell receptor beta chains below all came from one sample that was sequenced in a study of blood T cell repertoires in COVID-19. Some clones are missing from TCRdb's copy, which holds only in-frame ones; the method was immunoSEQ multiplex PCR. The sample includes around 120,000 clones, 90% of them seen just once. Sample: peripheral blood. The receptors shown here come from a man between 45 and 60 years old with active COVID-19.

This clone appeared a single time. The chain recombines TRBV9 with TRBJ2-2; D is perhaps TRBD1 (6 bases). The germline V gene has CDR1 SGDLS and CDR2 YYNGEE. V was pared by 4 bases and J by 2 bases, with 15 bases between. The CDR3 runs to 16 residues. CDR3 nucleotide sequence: TGTGCCAGCAGCCCCTCGGGCAGGGGTAACACCGGGGAGCTGTTTTTT. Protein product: CASSPSGRGNTGELFF. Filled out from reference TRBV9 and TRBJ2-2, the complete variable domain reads DSGVTQTPKHLITATGQRVTLRCSPRSGDLSVYWYQQSLDQGLQFLIQYYNGEERAKGNILERFSAQQFPDLHSELNLSSLELGDSALYFCASSPSGRGNTGELFFGEGSRLTVL.

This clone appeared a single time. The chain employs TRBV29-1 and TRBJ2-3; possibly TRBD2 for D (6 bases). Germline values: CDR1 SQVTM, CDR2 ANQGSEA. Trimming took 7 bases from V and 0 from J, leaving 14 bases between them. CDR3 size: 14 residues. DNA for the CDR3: TGCAGCGCTGTACGGGGGAGAAGCACAGATACGCAGTATTTT. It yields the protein CSAVRGRSTDTQYF.

The CDR3 DNA sequence: TGTGCCAGCAGCTTGGGCTCGAGGACAGATACCACTGAAGCTTTCTTT. It specifies CASSLGSRTDTTEAFF. This chain connects TRBV5-6 to TRBJ1-1; TRBD1 might be the D (6 bases). The CDR3 totals 16 residues. Germline CDR1 SGHDT, CDR2 YYEEEE. V gave up 0 bases and J gave up 4 bases, with 16 bases separating them. Complete variable domain (other parts from reference TRBV5-6 and TRBJ1-1): DAGVTQSPTHLIKTRGQQVTLRCSPKSGHDTVSWYQQALGQGPQFIFQYYEEEERQRGNFPDRFSGHQFPNYSSELNVNALLLGDSALYLCASSLGSRTDTTEAFFGQGTRLTVV.